These 2 T cell receptor beta chains originate from one sample sequenced in a study of T cells after somatic rescue of genetic block (dated by TCRdb to about 2020). The library was produced with the immunoSEQ multiplex PCR assay. TCRdb stores this immuneACCESS table with in-frame sequences only. Part of the clones is absent; in the studies checked, under half of the shortfall reflects unresolved V genes, and no reason is known for the rest. For this sample there are under 150,000 clones; about 93% appear just once. Approximately 1.4% of the sample lies in the top ten. Sequenced sample: peripheral blood mononuclear cells (PBMCs). Every receptor here comes from a woman younger than 35.

J is TRBJ1-1 and V is TRBV7-3; D perhaps matches TRBD1 (6 bases). The CDR3 covers 14 residues. The V end lost 5 bases, the J end lost 5 bases, and 15 bases lay between the germline ends. CDR1 and CDR2 from the germline V gene are SGHTA and FQGTGA. CDR3 amino acids: CASSQGQGRTEAFF. The DNA of the CDR3 is TGTGCCAGCAGCCAAGGCCAGGGGCGGACTGAAGCTTTCTTT.

V is TRBV7-2 and J is TRBJ2-2; 7 nucleotides align to TRBD1. The V gene's germline CDR1 is SGHTA and CDR2 FQGNSA. This CDR3 has 14 residues. J lost 4 bases, V lost 2 bases, and 1 base had no gene match. CDR3 protein: CASSLTGVTGELFF. In nucleotides, the CDR3 is TGTGCCAGCAGCTTAACAGGGGTCACCGGGGAGCTGTTTTTT.